These 15 T cell receptor beta chains share one sample of origin, sequenced in a study of blood T cell repertoires in COVID-19. TCRdb keeps only in-frame clones here, not all; method: immunoSEQ multiplex PCR. The sample holds tens of thousands of clones, around 87% seen once. Source material: peripheral blood. These receptors were taken from a human donor in a cohort sampled during active COVID-19.

The V and J genes are TRBV27 and TRBJ1-5; TRBD1 aligns across 7 bases. V lost 5 bases to trimming and J lost 6 bases; unmatched junction nucleotides: 7. This CDR3 has 14 residues. Germline V gene sequence: CDR1 MNHEY, CDR2 SMNVEV (reference sequence). CDR3 sequence: CASSNRGGFQPQHF. The CDR3 coding sequence is TGTGCCAGCAGTAACAGGGGTGGGTTTCAGCCCCAGCATTTT.

The chain combines TRBV11-2 with TRBJ2-1; the D gene is possibly TRBD2 (5 bases). Trimming took off 4 bases at V and 10 bases at J, with 17 bases between the two ends. Germline lookup yields CDR1 SGHAT and CDR2 FQNNGV. This CDR3 region has 14 residues. CDR3 coding DNA: TGTGCCAGCAGCTCAGTTATCGGGAAGGACGAGCAGTTCTTC. This encodes CASSSVIGKDEQFF.

This clone was seen only once. CDR3 nucleotides: TGTGCCAGCAGCATACCGGGGGGGGCCTACGAGCAGTACTTC. It codes for CASSIPGGAYEQYF. V gene TRBV3-1 (or the pseudogene TRBV3-2) combines with J gene TRBJ2-7, with 8 nucleotides matching TRBD2. This CDR3 has 14 residues. CDR1 and CDR2 from the germline V gene are LGHDT and YNNKEL (reference sequence). V was clipped by 5 bases and J by 2 bases; unmatched bases: 5.

The chain joins TRBV19 to TRBJ1-2; the match to TRBD1 covers 9 bases. Germline values: CDR1 LNHDA, CDR2 SQIVND (reference sequence). The CDR3 totals 14 residues. J lost 2 bases, V lost 3 bases, and 1 base had no gene match. CDR3 in amino acids: CASSIGTGNYGYTF. The CDR3 coding sequence is TGTGCCAGTAGTATCGGGACAGGGAACTATGGCTACACCTTC.

The sample holds one count of this clone. The chain couples TRBV14 to TRBJ2-7, with TRBD1 identical over 8 bases. The V and J ends lost 4 bases and 3 bases, in that order; junction bases with no gene match: 8. CDR3 length: 15 amino acids. Germline-derived CDR1 and CDR2 are SGHDN and FVKESK. The CDR3 loop is CASSLGQGGLYEQYF. The CDR3 DNA is TGTGCCAGCAGCCTCGGACAGGGAGGCCTCTACGAGCAGTACTTC.

The chain carries TRBV27 and TRBJ1-2; D unclear. CDR3 length equals 14 residues. Trimming left V 1 base short and J 8 bases short, with 14 bases between. The V gene's germline CDR1 is MNHEY and CDR2 SMNVEV (reference sequence). CDR3: CASSLYQASGGYTF. The DNA of the CDR3 is TGTGCCAGCAGTTTATACCAGGCGTCCGGAGGCTACACCTTC.

The chain links TRBV18 to TRBJ1-6; 10 nucleotides line up with TRBD1. The V segment lost 3 bases and the J segment 5 bases; nucleotides outside the gene matches: 7. CDR3 length: 17 amino acids. Per germline, CDR1 KGHSH and CDR2 LQKENI. In DNA form, the CDR3 reads TGTGCCAGCTCACCCAGGACAGGGGGTCTCAATAATTCACCCCTCCACTTT. Protein: CASSPRTGGLNNSPLHF.

The gene calls are TRBV28 and TRBJ2-1; weak D call: TRBD1 (5 bases). The CDR3 has 16 amino acids. Germline CDR1 is MDHEN and CDR2 is SYDVKM. The V gene lost 7 bases and the J gene lost 2 bases, with 18 bases spanning the gap. The CDR3 protein is CASTSLGTGPYNEQFF. The CDR3, as DNA: TGTGCCAGCACCTCCCTCGGCACAGGCCCCTACAATGAGCAGTTCTTC.

The rearrangement uses TRBV4-2 and TRBJ2-7; 9 nucleotides align to TRBD2. Germline V lookup: CDR1 LGHNA, CDR2 YNFKEQ. The CDR3 is made up of 16 amino acids. Trimming cost V 4 bases and J 6 bases; bases outside gene matches: 13. This CDR3 is CASSPWGGRAQGEQYF. The CDR3 nucleotides read TGTGCCAGCAGCCCCTGGGGCGGGAGGGCCCAGGGCGAGCAGTACTTC.

V gene TRBV7-9 combines with J gene TRBJ1-2; 7 bases match TRBD1. The CDR3 runs 15 residues. Germline CDR1 is SEHNR and CDR2 is FQNEAQ (reference sequence). Trimming removed 3 bases from V and 3 bases from J; junction bases left unmatched: 7. CDR3 in DNA: TGTGCCAGCAGCTTGGAAGGGGGCGCATACTATGGCTACACCTTC. Protein sequence: CASSLEGGAYYGYTF.

This sequence joins TRBV9 and TRBJ2-2; possibly TRBD2 for D (5 bases). The CDR3 spans 14 residues. V lost 0 bases and J 6 bases, leaving 9 bases between the germline ends. Germline CDR1 reads SGDLS; CDR2 reads YYNGEE. CDR3 amino acids: CASSVDGSPGELFF. CDR3 coding DNA: TGTGCCAGCAGCGTAGATGGGAGTCCCGGGGAGCTGTTTTTT.

The chain links TRBV27 to TRBJ1-2; the D gene is possibly TRBD1 (5 bases). The CDR3 has 15 residues. From germline, CDR1 is MNHEY and CDR2 SMNVEV (reference sequence). V dropped 3 bases and J dropped 3 bases, with 14 bases sitting between them. The CDR3 here is CASSFVGGSHYGYTF. The CDR3 nucleotides read TGTGCCAGCAGTTTTGTGGGGGGATCTCACTATGGCTACACCTTC.

The chain is built from TRBV19 and TRBJ1-6; D is possibly TRBD1 (6 bases). This CDR3 region has 13 residues. V gave up 5 bases and J gave up 10 bases, with 12 bases separating them. Germline lookup yields CDR1 LNHDA and CDR2 SQIVND (reference sequence). The chain's CDR3 is CASSSGQLSPLHF. For the CDR3, the DNA is TGTGCCAGTAGTTCTGGACAGTTGTCACCCCTCCACTTT.

This chain links TRBV6-5 with TRBJ2-7, with 8 bases aligning to TRBD1. CDR1 and CDR2 (germline): MNHEY, SVGAGI. The junction had 5 bases not matched to a gene; V was cut back by 1 base and J by 3 bases. CDR3 length equals 15 residues. The CDR3: CASSYWQGAHYEQYF. For the CDR3, the DNA is TGTGCCAGCAGTTACTGGCAGGGGGCTCACTACGAGCAGTACTTC.

V is TRBV28 and J is TRBJ1-2; perhaps TRBD1 as D (6 bases). In germline, CDR1 is MDHEN, CDR2 SYDVKM. CDR3 length equals 14 residues. Trimming left V 5 bases short and J 4 bases short, with 14 bases between. This CDR3 is CASSLRGHTYGYTF. The DNA for the CDR3 is TGTGCCAGCAGTCTCAGGGGCCATACCTATGGCTACACCTTC.